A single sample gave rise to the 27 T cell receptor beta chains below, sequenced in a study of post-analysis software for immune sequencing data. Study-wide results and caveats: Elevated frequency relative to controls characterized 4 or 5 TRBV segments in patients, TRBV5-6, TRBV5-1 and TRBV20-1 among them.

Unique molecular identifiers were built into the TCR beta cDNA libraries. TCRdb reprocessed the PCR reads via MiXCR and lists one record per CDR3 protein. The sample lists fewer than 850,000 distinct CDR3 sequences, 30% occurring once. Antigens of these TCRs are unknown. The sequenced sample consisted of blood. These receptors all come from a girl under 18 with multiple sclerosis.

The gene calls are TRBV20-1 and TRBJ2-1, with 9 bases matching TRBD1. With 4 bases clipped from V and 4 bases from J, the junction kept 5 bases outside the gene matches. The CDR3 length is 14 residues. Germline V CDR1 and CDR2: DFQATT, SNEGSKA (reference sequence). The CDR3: CSAKFGTGYNEQFF. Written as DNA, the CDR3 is TGCAGTGCTAAGTTTGGGACAGGGTACAATGAGCAGTTCTTC.

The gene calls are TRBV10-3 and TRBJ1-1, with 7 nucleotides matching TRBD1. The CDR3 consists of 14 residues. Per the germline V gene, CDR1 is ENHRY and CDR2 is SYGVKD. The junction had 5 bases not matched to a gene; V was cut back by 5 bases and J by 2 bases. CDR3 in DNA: TGTGCCATCAGTCAGGGGACAGCTAACACTGAAGCTTTCTTT. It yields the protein CAISQGTANTEAFF.

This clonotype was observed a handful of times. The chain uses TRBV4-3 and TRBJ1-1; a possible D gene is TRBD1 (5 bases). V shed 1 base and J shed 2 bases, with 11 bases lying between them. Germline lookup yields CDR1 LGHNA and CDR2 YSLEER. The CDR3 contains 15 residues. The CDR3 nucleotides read TGCGCCAGCAGCCAAGTACCGGGGGGTAACACTGAAGCTTTCTTT. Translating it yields CASSQVPGGNTEAFF.

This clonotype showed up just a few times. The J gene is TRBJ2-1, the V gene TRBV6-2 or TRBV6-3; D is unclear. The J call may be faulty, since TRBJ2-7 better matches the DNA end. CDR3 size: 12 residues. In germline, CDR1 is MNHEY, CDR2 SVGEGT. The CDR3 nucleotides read TGTGCCAGCAGTTACTCCTACAATGAGCAGTACTTC. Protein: CASSYSYNEQYF.

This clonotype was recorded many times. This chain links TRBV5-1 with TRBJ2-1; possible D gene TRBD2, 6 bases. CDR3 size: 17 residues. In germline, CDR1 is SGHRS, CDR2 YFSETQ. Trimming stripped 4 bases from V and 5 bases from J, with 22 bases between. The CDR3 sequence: CASSPVLSGGAHNEQFF. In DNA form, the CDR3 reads TGCGCCAGCAGCCCTGTCCTTTCGGGCGGGGCCCACAATGAGCAGTTCTTC.

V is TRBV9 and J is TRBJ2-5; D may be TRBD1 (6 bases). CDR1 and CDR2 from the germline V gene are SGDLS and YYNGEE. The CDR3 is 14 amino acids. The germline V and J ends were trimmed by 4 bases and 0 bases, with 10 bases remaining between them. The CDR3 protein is CASSLGQHQETQYF. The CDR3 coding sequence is TGTGCCAGCAGCTTAGGACAGCACCAAGAGACCCAGTACTTC. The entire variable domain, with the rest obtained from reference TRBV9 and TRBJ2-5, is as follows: DSGVTQTPKHLITATGQRVTLRCSPRSGDLSVYWYQQSLDQGLQFLIQYYNGEERAKGNILERFSAQQFPDLHSELNLSSLELGDSALYFCASSLGQHQETQYFGPGTRLLVL.

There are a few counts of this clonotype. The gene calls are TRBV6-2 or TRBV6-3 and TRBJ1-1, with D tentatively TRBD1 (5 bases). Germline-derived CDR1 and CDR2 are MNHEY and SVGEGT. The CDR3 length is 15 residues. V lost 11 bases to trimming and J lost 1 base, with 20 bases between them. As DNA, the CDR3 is TGTGCCGCTCGGGACGAGAAAGGACAGAACACTGAAGCTTTCTTT. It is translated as CAARDEKGQNTEAFF.

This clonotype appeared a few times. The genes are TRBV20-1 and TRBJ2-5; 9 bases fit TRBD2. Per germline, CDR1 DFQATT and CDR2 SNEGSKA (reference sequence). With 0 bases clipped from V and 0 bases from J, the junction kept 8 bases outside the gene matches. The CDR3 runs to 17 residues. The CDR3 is CSARDLAGGTDQETQYF. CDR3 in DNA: TGCAGTGCTAGAGACCTCGCGGGGGGGACGGACCAAGAGACCCAGTACTTC.

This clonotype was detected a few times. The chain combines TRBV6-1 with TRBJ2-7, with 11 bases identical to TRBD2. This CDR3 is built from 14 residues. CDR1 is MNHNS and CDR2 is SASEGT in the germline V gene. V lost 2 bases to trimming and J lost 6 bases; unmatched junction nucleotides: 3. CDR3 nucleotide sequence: TGTGCCAGCAGTGAAAAACTAGCGGGAGCCGAGCAGTACTTC. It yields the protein CASSEKLAGAEQYF.

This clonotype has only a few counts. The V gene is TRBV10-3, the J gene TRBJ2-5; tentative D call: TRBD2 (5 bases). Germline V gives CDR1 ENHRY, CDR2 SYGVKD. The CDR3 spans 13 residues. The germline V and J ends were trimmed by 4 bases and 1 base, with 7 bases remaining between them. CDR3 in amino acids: CAISGAGQETQYF. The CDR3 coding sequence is TGTGCCATCAGTGGGGCGGGCCAAGAGACCCAGTACTTC.

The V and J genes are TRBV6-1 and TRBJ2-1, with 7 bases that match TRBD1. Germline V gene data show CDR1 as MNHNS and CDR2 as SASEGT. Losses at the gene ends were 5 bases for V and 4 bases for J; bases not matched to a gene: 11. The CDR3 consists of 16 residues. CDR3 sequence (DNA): TGTGCCAGCAGTCCTCGAGACAGGGTGGTTTACAATGAGCAGTTCTTC. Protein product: CASSPRDRVVYNEQFF.

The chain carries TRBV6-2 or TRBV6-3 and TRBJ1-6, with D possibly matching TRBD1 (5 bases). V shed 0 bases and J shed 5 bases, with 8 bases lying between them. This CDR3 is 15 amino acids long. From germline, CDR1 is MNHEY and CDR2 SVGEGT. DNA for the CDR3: TGTGCCAGCAGTTACTCGGGACCGAATAATTCACCCCTCCACTTT. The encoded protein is CASSYSGPNNSPLHF.

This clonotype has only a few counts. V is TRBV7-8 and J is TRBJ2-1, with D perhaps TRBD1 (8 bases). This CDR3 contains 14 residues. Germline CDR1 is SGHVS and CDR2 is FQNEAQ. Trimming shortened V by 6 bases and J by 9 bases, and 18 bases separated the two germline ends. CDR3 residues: CASSKPGGGGEQFF. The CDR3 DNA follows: TGTGCCAGCAGTAAACCAGGGGGCGGGGGTGAGCAGTTCTTC.

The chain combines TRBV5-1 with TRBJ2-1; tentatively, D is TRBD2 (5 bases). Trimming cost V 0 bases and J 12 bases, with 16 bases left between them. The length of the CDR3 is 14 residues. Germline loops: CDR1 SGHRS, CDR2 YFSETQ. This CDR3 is CASSLVLDWESQFF. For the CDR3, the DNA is TGCGCCAGCAGCTTGGTTTTGGATTGGGAGTCGCAGTTCTTC.

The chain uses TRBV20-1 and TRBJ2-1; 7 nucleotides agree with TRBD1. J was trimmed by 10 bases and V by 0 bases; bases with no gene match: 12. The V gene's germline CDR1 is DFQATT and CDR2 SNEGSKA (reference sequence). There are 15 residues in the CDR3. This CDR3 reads CSARDLSGQPYEQFF. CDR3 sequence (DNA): TGCAGTGCTAGAGATCTGTCGGGACAGCCCTACGAGCAGTTCTTC.

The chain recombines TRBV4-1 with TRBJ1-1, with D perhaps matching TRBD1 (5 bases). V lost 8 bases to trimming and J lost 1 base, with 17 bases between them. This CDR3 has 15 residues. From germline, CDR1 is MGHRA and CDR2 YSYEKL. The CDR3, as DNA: TGCGCCAGCTCCAAGGGGCAGACGACGAACACTGAAGCTTTCTTT. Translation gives CASSKGQTTNTEAFF.

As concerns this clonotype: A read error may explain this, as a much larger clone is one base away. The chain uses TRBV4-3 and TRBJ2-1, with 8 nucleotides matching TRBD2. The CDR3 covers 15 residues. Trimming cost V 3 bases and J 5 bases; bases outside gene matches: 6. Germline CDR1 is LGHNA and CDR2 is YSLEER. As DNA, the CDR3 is TGCGCCAGCAGCCACCTGGGACTAGTGGACAATGAGCAGTTCTTC. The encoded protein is CASSHLGLVDNEQFF.

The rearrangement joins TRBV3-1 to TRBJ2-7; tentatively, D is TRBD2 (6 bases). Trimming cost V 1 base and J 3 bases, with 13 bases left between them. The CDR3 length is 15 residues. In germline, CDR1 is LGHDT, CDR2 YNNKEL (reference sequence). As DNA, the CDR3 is TGTGCCAGCAGCCAAGCAGGGACTCACGGCTACGAGCAGTACTTC. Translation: CASSQAGTHGYEQYF.

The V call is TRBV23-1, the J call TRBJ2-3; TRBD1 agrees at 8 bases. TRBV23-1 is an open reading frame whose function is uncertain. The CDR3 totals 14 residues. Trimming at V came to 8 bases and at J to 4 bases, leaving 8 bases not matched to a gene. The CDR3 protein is CASRDRGQADTQYF. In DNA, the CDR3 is TGCGCCAGCCGAGACAGGGGCCAGGCAGATACGCAGTATTTT.

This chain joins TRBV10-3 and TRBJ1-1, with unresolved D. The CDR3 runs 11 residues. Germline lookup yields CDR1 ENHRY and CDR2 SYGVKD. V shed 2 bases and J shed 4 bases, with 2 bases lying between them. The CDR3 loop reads CAISEATEAFF. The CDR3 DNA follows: TGTGCCATCAGTGAGGCCACTGAAGCTTTCTTT.

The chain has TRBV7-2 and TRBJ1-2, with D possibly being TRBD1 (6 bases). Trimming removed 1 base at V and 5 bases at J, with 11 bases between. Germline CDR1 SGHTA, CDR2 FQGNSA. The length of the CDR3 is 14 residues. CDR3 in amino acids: CASSLDHQGYGYTF. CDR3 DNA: TGTGCCAGCAGCTTAGATCACCAGGGGTATGGCTACACCTTC.

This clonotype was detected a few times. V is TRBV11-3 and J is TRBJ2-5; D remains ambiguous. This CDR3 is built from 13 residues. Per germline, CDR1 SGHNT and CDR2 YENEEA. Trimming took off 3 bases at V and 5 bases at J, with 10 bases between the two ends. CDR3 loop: CASSFTLGETQYF. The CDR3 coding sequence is TGTGCCAGCAGCTTTACTCTGGGGGAGACCCAGTACTTC. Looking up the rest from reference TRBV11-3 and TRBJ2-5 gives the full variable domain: EAGVVQSPRYKIIEKKQPVAFWCNPISGHNTLYWYLQNLGQGPELLIRYENEEAVDDSQLPKDRFSAERLKGVDSTLKIQPAELGDSAVYLCASSFTLGETQYFGPGTRLLVL.

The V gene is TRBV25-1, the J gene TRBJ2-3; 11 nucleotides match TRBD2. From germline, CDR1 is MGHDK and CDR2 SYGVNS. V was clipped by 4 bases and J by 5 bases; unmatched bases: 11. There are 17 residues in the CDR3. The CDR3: CASSGHGSSGGKDTQYF. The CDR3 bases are TGTGCCAGCAGTGGCCATGGATCTAGCGGGGGGAAAGATACGCAGTATTTT.

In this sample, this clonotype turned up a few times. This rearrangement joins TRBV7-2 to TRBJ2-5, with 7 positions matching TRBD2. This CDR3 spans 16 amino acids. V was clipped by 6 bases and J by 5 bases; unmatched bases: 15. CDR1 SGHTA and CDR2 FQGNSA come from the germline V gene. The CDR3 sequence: CASRLTGGTAQETQYF. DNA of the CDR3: TGTGCCAGCAGATTAACGGGGGGAACCGCCCAGGAGACCCAGTACTTC.

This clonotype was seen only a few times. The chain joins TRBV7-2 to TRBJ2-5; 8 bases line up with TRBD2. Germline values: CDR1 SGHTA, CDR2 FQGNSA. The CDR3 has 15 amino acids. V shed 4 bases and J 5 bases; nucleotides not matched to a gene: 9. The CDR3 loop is CASSSNGRGEETQYF. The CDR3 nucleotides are TGTGCCAGCAGCTCAAACGGGAGGGGGGAGGAGACCCAGTACTTC.

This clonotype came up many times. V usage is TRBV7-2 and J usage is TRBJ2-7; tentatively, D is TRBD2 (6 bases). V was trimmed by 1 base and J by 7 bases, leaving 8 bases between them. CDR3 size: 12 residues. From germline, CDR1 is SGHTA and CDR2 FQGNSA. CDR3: CASSLGTKEQYF. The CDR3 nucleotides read TGTGCCAGCAGCTTAGGGACTAAAGAGCAGTACTTC. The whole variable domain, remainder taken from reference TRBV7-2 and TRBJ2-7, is GAGVSQSPSNKVTEKGKDVELRCDPISGHTALYWYRQSLGQGLEFLIYFQGNSAPDKSGLPSDRFSAERTGGSVSTLTIQRTQQEDSAVYLCASSLGTKEQYFGPGTRLTVT.

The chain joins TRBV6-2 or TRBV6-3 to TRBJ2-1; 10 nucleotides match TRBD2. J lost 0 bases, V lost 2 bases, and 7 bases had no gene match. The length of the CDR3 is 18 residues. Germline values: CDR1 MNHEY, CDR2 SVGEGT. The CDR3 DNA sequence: TGTGCCAGCAGTTACGAGACTAGCGGGCGCAGCTCCTACAATGAGCAGTTCTTC. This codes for CASSYETSGRSSYNEQFF.